The rows below give T cell receptor beta chains drawn from one sample of a study of control samples from healthy donors and cancer patients. TCRdb's table, derived via immunoSEQ multiplex PCR, lists solely in-frame clones and lacks some. The sample includes some 150,000 clones, roughly 93% of them seen just once. Sequencing used blood. The receptors were gathered from an older woman in good health. The CDR3 runs from the conserved cysteine through the conserved F or W. The D gene is left open where the match is weak. Clone size appears in some rows only: once, few, many, or a class for an expanded clone.

V: TRBV9; D: NA; size: NA; J: TRBJ1-5; CDR3: CASSPSLYQPQHF; DNA: TGTGCCAGCAGCCCTTCACTCTATCAGCCCCAGCATTTT
V: TRBV2; D: NA; size: NA; J: TRBJ1-2; CDR3: CASWVGVDRFYGYTF; DNA: TGTGCCAGCTGGGTGGGGGTGGACAGATTCTATGGCTACACCTTC
V: TRBV28; D: NA; size: NA; J: TRBJ1-4; CDR3: CASSRREKLFF; DNA: TGTGCCAGCAGCCGACGTGAAAAACTGTTTTTT
V: TRBV11-2; D: NA; size: few; J: TRBJ1-2; CDR3: CASSPTPIYGYTF; DNA: TGTGCCAGCAGCCCGACACCGATCTATGGCTACACCTTC
V: TRBV10-2; D: TRBD1; size: NA; J: TRBJ1-5; CDR3: CASSEFGTGNQPQHF; DNA: TGCGCCAGCAGTGAGTTCGGGACAGGCAATCAGCCCCAGCATTTT
V: TRBV11-2; D: NA; size: NA; J: TRBJ1-1; CDR3: CASTRTPMNTEAFF; DNA: TGTGCCAGCACCCGGACGCCGATGAACACTGAAGCTTTCTTT
V: TRBV7-8; D: NA; size: NA; J: TRBJ1-6; CDR3: CASSLEIGAGYSPLHF; DNA: TGTGCCAGCAGCTTAGAAATCGGGGCAGGGTATTCACCCCTCCACTTT
V: TRBV2; D: NA; size: NA; J: TRBJ1-2; CDR3: CASSESGGISYGYTF; DNA: TGTGCCAGCAGTGAATCGGGGGGCATTTCGTATGGCTACACCTTC
V: TRBV6-1; D: TRBD1; size: NA; J: TRBJ1-5; CDR3: CASSERVRGTGQPQHF; DNA: TGTGCCAGCAGTGAACGCGTCAGGGGGACGGGACAGCCCCAGCATTTT
V: TRBV6-2/TRBV6-3; D: TRBD1; size: NA; J: TRBJ1-2; CDR3: CASSTQGARGYTF; DNA: TGTGCCAGCAGTACGCAGGGGGCGCGTGGCTACACCTTC
V: TRBV6-2/TRBV6-3; D: NA; size: once; J: TRBJ2-5; CDR3: CASSSVGTPWETQYF; DNA: TGTGCCAGCAGTTCCGTCGGGACTCCTTGGGAGACCCAGTACTTC
V: TRBV10-3; D: TRBD2; size: NA; J: TRBJ2-5; CDR3: CATTMERGGQETQYF; DNA: TGTGCCACAACTATGGAACGGGGGGGTCAAGAGACCCAGTACTTC
V: TRBV2; D: TRBD1; size: NA; J: TRBJ1-1; CDR3: CASGQGGVTEAFF; DNA: TGTGCCAGCGGACAGGGCGGGGTAACTGAAGCTTTCTTT
V: TRBV10-1; D: NA; size: NA; J: TRBJ2-3; CDR3: CASSDGTDTQYF; DNA: TGCGCCAGCAGTGATGGAACAGATACGCAGTATTTT
V: TRBV4-3; D: NA; size: NA; J: TRBJ2-2; CDR3: CASSLGEAGELFF; DNA: TGCGCCAGCAGCCTGGGGGAGGCCGGGGAGCTGTTTTTT
V: TRBV20-1; D: NA; size: NA; J: TRBJ1-5; CDR3: CSASTPDLQPQHF; DNA: TGCAGTGCTAGTACTCCAGATCTTCAGCCCCAGCATTTT
V: TRBV6-5; D: NA; size: NA; J: TRBJ2-3; CDR3: CASRTPGDTQYF; DNA: TGTGCCAGCAGGACCCCGGGGGATACGCAGTATTTT
V: TRBV5-5; D: NA; size: NA; J: TRBJ2-5; CDR3: CASSPLPDGNQETQYF; DNA: TGTGCCAGCAGCCCACTCCCGGACGGAAACCAAGAGACCCAGTACTTC
V: TRBV7-2; D: TRBD1; size: NA; J: TRBJ1-2; CDR3: CASSLEGANNYGYTF; DNA: TGTGCCAGCAGCTTAGAGGGGGCGAATAACTATGGCTACACCTTC
V: TRBV6-5; D: NA; size: NA; J: TRBJ1-2; CDR3: CASSYFQTPDNYGYTF; DNA: TGTGCCAGCAGTTATTTCCAGACACCAGATAACTATGGCTACACCTTC
V: TRBV24-1; D: NA; size: NA; J: TRBJ1-5; CDR3: CATSDQGNWQPQHF; DNA: TGTGCCACCAGTGACCAGGGGAATTGGCAGCCCCAGCATTTT
V: TRBV6-6; D: NA; size: NA; J: TRBJ1-2; CDR3: CASRNGAWGYTF; DNA: TGTGCCAGCAGAAACGGGGCTTGGGGCTACACCTTC
V: TRBV5-6; D: NA; size: NA; J: TRBJ1-2; CDR3: CASSLTANYGYTF; DNA: TGTGCCAGCAGCTTGACAGCTAACTATGGCTACACCTTC
V: TRBV18; D: NA; size: NA; J: TRBJ2-5; CDR3: CASSPRRGGETQYF; DNA: TGTGCCAGCTCACCCCGGAGGGGAGGCGAGACCCAGTACTTC
V: TRBV7-8; D: NA; size: NA; J: TRBJ1-2; CDR3: CASSPRGGFSYGYTF; DNA: TGTGCCAGCAGCCCCCGAGGAGGATTTAGCTATGGCTACACCTTC
V: TRBV19; D: NA; size: NA; J: TRBJ1-4; CDR3: CASSIQTGYNEKLFF; DNA: TGTGCCAGTAGTATACAGACAGGCTATAATGAAAAACTGTTTTTT
V: TRBV5-6; D: NA; size: NA; J: TRBJ1-1; CDR3: CASSRVANQGTEAFF; DNA: TGTGCCAGCAGCCGAGTGGCCAACCAAGGGACTGAAGCTTTCTTT
V: TRBV7-9; D: NA; size: NA; J: TRBJ1-1; CDR3: CASSPARGDTEAFF; DNA: TGTGCCAGCAGTCCCGCCAGAGGAGACACTGAAGCTTTCTTT
V: TRBV5-6; D: NA; size: NA; J: TRBJ1-3; CDR3: CASSLGRSSGNTIYF; DNA: TGTGCCAGCAGCTTGGGCAGAAGCTCTGGAAACACCATATATTTT
V: TRBV6-5; D: NA; size: once; J: TRBJ2-1; CDR3: CASSYSWTGDNEQFF; DNA: TGTGCCAGCAGTTACTCTTGGACGGGGGACAATGAGCAGTTCTTC
V: TRBV7-2; D: NA; size: NA; J: TRBJ1-4; CDR3: CASSHATGANEKLFF; DNA: TGTGCCAGCAGCCACGCCACTGGAGCAAATGAAAAACTGTTTTTT
V: TRBV5-3; D: TRBD1; size: NA; J: TRBJ1-4; CDR3: CARSCDRGREKLFF; DNA: TGTGCCAGAAGCTGTGACAGGGGGCGGGAAAAACTGTTTTTT
V: TRBV5-4; D: TRBD2; size: NA; J: TRBJ2-3; CDR3: CASSLGGGTDTQYF; DNA: TGTGCCAGCAGCTTGGGGGGGGGTACAGATACGCAGTATTTT
V: TRBV7-8; D: NA; size: NA; J: TRBJ1-1; CDR3: CASSLDQGSTEAFF; DNA: TGTGCCAGCAGCTTAGATCAGGGGAGTACTGAAGCTTTCTTT
V: TRBV5-1; D: NA; size: NA; J: TRBJ2-1; CDR3: CASSFRRSSYNEQFF; DNA: TGCGCCAGCAGCTTTCGCAGAAGCTCCTACAATGAGCAGTTCTTC
V: TRBV3-1/TRBV3-2; D: NA; size: NA; J: TRBJ1-4; CDR3: CASSQVVTAEKLFF; DNA: TGTGCCAGCAGCCAAGTCGTCACAGCTGAAAAACTGTTTTTT
V: TRBV9; D: NA; size: NA; J: TRBJ2-7; CDR3: CASSVEGNSAYEQYF; DNA: TGTGCCAGCAGCGTAGAAGGGAATTCCGCCTACGAGCAGTACTTC
V: TRBV9; D: TRBD1; size: NA; J: TRBJ1-2; CDR3: CASSVGDSYGYTF; DNA: TGTGCCAGCAGCGTAGGGGACAGCTATGGCTACACCTTC
V: TRBV2; D: TRBD1; size: NA; J: TRBJ1-5; CDR3: CASSEQGQHNQPQHF; DNA: TGTGCCAGCAGTGAACAGGGACAGCACAATCAGCCCCAGCATTTT
V: TRBV10-3; D: TRBD1; size: NA; J: TRBJ2-7; CDR3: CAIRDSRGNSYEQYF; DNA: TGTGCCATCAGGGACTCCAGGGGGAACTCCTACGAGCAGTACTTC
V: TRBV25-1; D: TRBD1; size: NA; J: TRBJ1-4; CDR3: CASSGQTGLSEKLFF; DNA: TGTGCCAGCAGTGGGCAGACAGGGTTGAGTGAAAAACTGTTTTTT
V: TRBV10-3; D: TRBD1; size: few; J: TRBJ1-5; CDR3: CAISGQGYQPQHF; DNA: TGTGCCATCAGCGGACAGGGTTATCAGCCCCAGCATTTT
V: TRBV19; D: TRBD1; size: NA; J: TRBJ1-2; CDR3: CASSAQGDGYGYTF; DNA: TGTGCCAGTAGTGCCCAGGGGGATGGCTATGGCTACACCTTC
V: TRBV9; D: NA; size: NA; J: TRBJ2-5; CDR3: CASSVDSGETQYF; DNA: TGTGCCAGCAGCGTAGACAGTGGGGAGACCCAGTACTTC
V: TRBV10-3; D: TRBD2; size: NA; J: TRBJ2-3; CDR3: CAISDSGGATDTQYF; DNA: TGTGCCATCAGTGATTCCGGGGGGGCCACAGATACGCAGTATTTT
V: TRBV2; D: TRBD1; size: NA; J: TRBJ1-1; CDR3: CASSYTGAPPWNTEAFF; DNA: TGTGCCAGCAGTTATACAGGGGCACCGCCGTGGAACACTGAAGCTTTCTTT
V: TRBV6-5; D: NA; size: NA; J: TRBJ2-5; CDR3: CASSQGGAETQYF; DNA: TGTGCCAGCAGCCAAGGAGGGGCAGAGACCCAGTACTTC
V: TRBV3-1/TRBV3-2; D: NA; size: NA; J: TRBJ1-2; CDR3: CASSQYYSSHGYTF; DNA: TGTGCCAGCAGCCAATATTACAGCTCGCATGGCTACACCTTC
V: TRBV2; D: NA; size: NA; J: TRBJ1-1; CDR3: CASSGDVNTEAFF; DNA: TGTGCCAGCAGTGGTGACGTGAACACTGAAGCTTTCTTT
V: TRBV20-1; D: TRBD1; size: NA; J: TRBJ2-3; CDR3: CSAGDRGRTDTQYF; DNA: TGCAGTGCTGGTGACAGGGGACGCACAGATACGCAGTATTTT
V: TRBV4-1; D: NA; size: NA; J: TRBJ1-2; CDR3: CASSQVEGFDYGYTF; DNA: TGCGCCAGCAGCCAAGTAGAGGGGTTTGACTATGGCTACACCTTC
V: TRBV19; D: NA; size: once; J: TRBJ1-2; CDR3: CASSTPDRFFYGYTF; DNA: TGTGCCAGTAGTACCCCGGACAGATTCTTCTATGGCTACACCTTC
V: TRBV7-2; D: NA; size: NA; J: TRBJ1-1; CDR3: CASREKTGRMAEAFF; DNA: TGTGCCAGCAGGGAAAAAACGGGTAGAATGGCTGAAGCTTTCTTT
V: TRBV5-4; D: NA; size: NA; J: TRBJ2-1; CDR3: CASSATRYNEQFF; DNA: TGTGCCAGCAGCGCGACTCGATACAATGAGCAGTTCTTC
V: TRBV30; D: NA; size: few; J: TRBJ1-2; CDR3: CAWSVLGSYGYTF; DNA: TGTGCCTGGAGTGTATTGGGTAGCTATGGCTACACCTTC
V: TRBV5-6; D: NA; size: NA; J: TRBJ1-2; CDR3: CASTKEGEGYYGYTF; DNA: TGTGCCAGCACCAAAGAAGGGGAAGGGTACTATGGCTACACCTTC
V: TRBV6-1; D: NA; size: few; J: TRBJ2-2; CDR3: CASSEAWTTGELFF; DNA: TGTGCCAGCAGTGAAGCGTGGACGACCGGGGAGCTGTTTTTT
V: TRBV4-3; D: NA; size: NA; J: TRBJ1-2; CDR3: CASSQDQTDYGYTF; DNA: TGCGCCAGCAGCCAAGATCAGACCGACTATGGCTACACCTTC
V: TRBV5-1; D: NA; size: NA; J: TRBJ1-2; CDR3: CASSLGPRAYGYTF; DNA: TGCGCCAGCAGCTTGGGGCCCAGGGCCTATGGCTACACCTTC